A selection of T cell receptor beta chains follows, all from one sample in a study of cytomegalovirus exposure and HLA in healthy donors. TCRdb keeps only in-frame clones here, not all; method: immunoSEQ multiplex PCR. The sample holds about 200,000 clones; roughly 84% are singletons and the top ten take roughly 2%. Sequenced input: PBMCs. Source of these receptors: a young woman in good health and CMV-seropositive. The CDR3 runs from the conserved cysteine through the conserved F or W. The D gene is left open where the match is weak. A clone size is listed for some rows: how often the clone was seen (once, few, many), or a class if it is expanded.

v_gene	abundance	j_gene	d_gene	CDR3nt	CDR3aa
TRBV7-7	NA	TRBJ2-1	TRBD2	TGTGCTAGCAGCTCCCGGACTAGCGGGAGACACAGCTCCTACAATGAGCAGTTCTTC	CASSSRTSGRHSSYNEQFF
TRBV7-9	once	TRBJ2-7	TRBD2	TGTGCCAGCAGCTTTACCGGGGGGGTCCCCCCCTACGAGCAGTACTTC	CASSFTGGVPPYEQYF
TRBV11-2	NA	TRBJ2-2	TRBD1	TGTGCCAGCATCCGACCCCCTCTCGGGACAGGGACCGGGGAGCTGTTTTTT	CASIRPPLGTGTGELFF
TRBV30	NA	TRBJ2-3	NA	TGTGCCTGGAACCCCGGGGAGCCTGATGATACGCAGTATTTT	CAWNPGEPDDTQYF
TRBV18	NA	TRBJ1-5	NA	TGTGCCAGCTCACCGTCAGGGTCGAGCAATCAGCCCCAGCATTTT	CASSPSGSSNQPQHF
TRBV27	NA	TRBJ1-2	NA	TGTGCCAGCAGTCCCCTATACGGGGGAGGTGGCTACACCTTC	CASSPLYGGGGYTF
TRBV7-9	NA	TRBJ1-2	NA	TGTGCCAGCAGCTTGGGGACTCTGGACTATGGCTACACCTTC	CASSLGTLDYGYTF
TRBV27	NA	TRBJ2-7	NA	TGTGCCAGCAGTTTATGGGGGGGGCCCGAGCAGTACTTC	CASSLWGGPEQYF
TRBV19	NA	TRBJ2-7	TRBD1	TGTGCCAGTACCGCCCCGGACAGGCCCTACGAGCAGTACTTC	CASTAPDRPYEQYF
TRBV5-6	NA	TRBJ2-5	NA	TGTGCCAGCGGACAGACCGAGACCCAGTACTTC	CASGQTETQYF
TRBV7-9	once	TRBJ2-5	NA	TGTGCCAGCAGCCAATTAGCGGCCCAAGAGACCCAGTACTTC	CASSQLAAQETQYF
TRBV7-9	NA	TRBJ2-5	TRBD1	TGTGCCAGCAGCTTAGGACAGGGGGTAGAGACCCAGTACTTC	CASSLGQGVETQYF
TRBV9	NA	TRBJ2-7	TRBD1	TGTGCCAGCAGCGGGACAGGCGAGCAGTACTTC	CASSGTGEQYF
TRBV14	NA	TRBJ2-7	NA	TGTGCCAGCAGCCAAGATGGCCCTCCCTACGAGCAGTACTTC	CASSQDGPPYEQYF
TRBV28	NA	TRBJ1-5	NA	TGTGCCAGCAGCTTATATCGGGGCAATCAGCCCCAGCATTTT	CASSLYRGNQPQHF
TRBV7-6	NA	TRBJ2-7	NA	TGTGCCAGCAGCTTATGGGCGGGCGCCGAGCAGTACTTC	CASSLWAGAEQYF
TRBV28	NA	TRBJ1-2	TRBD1	TGTGCCAGCAGTTTATGGACAGGGGCAGAGGGCTACACCTTC	CASSLWTGAEGYTF
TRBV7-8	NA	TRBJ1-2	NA	TGTGCCAGCAGCTTAGCAGGGGCTGGCGGTGGAACCTACACCTTC	CASSLAGAGGGTYTF
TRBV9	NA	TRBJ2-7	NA	TGTGCCAGCAGTGCGGACTACCCTTCCTACGAGCAGTACTTC	CASSADYPSYEQYF
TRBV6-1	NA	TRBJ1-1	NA	TGTGCCAGCAGTACTCGTGGGAACACTGAAGCTTTCTTT	CASSTRGNTEAFF
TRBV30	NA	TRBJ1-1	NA	TGTGCCTGGAGTGGTCAGAACACTGAAGCTTTCTTT	CAWSGQNTEAFF
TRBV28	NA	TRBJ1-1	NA	TGTGCCACCGAGGGACACCCGATGAGCACTGAAGCTTTCTTT	CATEGHPMSTEAFF
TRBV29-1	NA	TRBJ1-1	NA	TGCAGCGGGCGGCGTGGGGGCGGAGGCACTGAAGCTTTCTTT	CSGRRGGGGTEAFF
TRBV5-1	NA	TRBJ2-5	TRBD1	TGCGCCAGCGGGAAACAGACAGGGGGCGGGGAGACCCAGTACTTC	CASGKQTGGGETQYF
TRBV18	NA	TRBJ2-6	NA	TGTGCCAGCTCACCACCCGGCAGGGTATTTGGGGCCAACGTCCTGACTTTC	CASSPPGRVFGANVLTF
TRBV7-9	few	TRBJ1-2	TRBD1	TGTGCCAGCAGCTTATACCTAAACGCAGGGGGTCTAACTGGCTACACCTTC	CASSLYLNAGGLTGYTF
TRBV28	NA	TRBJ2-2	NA	TGTGCCAGCAGTCCACCCCCAGATGCAGGGGCTTCGAACACCGGGGAGCTGTTTTTT	CASSPPPDAGASNTGELFF
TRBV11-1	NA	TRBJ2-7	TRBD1	TGTGCCAGCAGCTGGTACAGGGGGCGAGGGGAGCAGTACTTC	CASSWYRGRGEQYF
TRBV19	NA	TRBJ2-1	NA	TGTGCCAGTAGAGGAGGAGCCCTTCACTGGGGGCAGTTCTTC	CASRGGALHWGQFF
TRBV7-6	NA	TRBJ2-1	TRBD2	TGTGCCAGCAGCCGTACTAGCGGGGTGTACAATGAGCAGTTCTTC	CASSRTSGVYNEQFF
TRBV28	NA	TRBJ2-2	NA	TGTGCCAGCAACTGGGCAGGGGTGAACGGGGAGCTGTTTTTT	CASNWAGVNGELFF
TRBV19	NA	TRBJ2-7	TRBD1	TGTGCCAGTAGTAGGGGACAGGGGATCTACGAGCAGTACTTC	CASSRGQGIYEQYF
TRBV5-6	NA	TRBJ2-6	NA	TGTGCCAGCAGCTTCCACGGAGTAGGGGCCAACGTCCTGACTTTC	CASSFHGVGANVLTF